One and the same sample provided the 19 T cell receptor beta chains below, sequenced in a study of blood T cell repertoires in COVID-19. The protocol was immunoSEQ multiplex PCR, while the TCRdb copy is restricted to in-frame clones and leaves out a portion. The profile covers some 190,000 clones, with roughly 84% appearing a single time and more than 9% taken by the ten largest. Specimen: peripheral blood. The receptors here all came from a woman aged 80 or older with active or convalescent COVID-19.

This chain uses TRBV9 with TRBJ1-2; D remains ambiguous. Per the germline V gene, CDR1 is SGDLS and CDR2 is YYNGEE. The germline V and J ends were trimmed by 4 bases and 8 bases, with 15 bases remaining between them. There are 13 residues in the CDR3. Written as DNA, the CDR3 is TGTGCCAGCAGCCCCCAGGTCCTCGAAGGCTACACCTTC. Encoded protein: CASSPQVLEGYTF.

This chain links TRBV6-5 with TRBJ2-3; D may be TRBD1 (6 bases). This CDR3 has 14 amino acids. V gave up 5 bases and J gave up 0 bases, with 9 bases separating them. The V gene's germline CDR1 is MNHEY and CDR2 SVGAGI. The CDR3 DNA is TGTGCCAGCAGTCAGGGGTTTAGCACAGATACGCAGTATTTT. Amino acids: CASSQGFSTDTQYF.

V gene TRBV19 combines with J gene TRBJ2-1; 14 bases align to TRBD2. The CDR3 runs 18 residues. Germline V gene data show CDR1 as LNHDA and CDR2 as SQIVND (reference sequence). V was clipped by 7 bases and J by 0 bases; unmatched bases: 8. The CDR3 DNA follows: TGTGCCAGTATCGGACTAGCGGGAGGACGGAGCTCCTACAATGAGCAGTTCTTC. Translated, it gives CASIGLAGGRSSYNEQFF.

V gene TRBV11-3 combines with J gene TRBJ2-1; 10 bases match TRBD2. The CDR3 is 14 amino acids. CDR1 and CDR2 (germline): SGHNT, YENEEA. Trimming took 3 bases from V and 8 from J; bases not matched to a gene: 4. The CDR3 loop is CASSFASGSDEQFF. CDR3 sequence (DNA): TGTGCCAGCAGCTTTGCTAGCGGGAGCGATGAGCAGTTCTTC.

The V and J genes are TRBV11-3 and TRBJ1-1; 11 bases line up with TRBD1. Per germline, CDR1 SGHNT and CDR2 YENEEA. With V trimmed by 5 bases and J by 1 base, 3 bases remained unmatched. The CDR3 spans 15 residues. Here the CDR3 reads CASSPGQGENTEAFF. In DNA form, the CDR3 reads TGTGCCAGCAGCCCGGGACAGGGGGAGAACACTGAAGCTTTCTTT.

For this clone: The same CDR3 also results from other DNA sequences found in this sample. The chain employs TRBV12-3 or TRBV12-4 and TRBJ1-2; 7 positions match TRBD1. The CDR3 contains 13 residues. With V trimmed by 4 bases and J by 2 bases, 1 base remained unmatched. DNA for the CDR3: TGTGCCAGCAGTTCGGACAGGAACTATGGCTACACCTTC. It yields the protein CASSSDRNYGYTF.

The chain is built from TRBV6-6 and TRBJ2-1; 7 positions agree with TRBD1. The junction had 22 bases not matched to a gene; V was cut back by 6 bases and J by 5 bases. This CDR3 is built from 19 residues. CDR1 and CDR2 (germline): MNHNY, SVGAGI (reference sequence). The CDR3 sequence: CASSYGTAPSRTMDNEQFF. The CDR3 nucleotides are TGTGCCAGCAGCTACGGGACAGCCCCGAGTCGTACGATGGACAATGAGCAGTTCTTC.

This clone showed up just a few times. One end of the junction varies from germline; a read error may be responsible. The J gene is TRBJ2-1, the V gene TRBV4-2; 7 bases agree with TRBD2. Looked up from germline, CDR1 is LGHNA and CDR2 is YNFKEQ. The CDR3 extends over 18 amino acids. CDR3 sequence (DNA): TGTGCCAGCAGGCAAGTCCCCAAGCGGGCGGGAGCGGCCAATGAGCAGTTCTTC. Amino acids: CASRQVPKRAGAANEQFF.

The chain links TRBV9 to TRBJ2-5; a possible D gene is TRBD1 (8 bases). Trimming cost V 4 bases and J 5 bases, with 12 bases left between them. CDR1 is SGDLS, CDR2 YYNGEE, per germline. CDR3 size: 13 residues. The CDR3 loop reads CASSTQGGETQYF. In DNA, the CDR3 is TGTGCCAGCAGCACACAGGGGGGGGAGACCCAGTACTTC.

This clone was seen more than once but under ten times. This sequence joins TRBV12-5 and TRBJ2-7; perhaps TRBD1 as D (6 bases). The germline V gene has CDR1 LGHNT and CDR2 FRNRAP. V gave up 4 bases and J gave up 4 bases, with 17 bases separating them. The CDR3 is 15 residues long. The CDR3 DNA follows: TGTGCTAGTGGTTCGCCCTCGGGAAGGGGGTACGAGCAGTACTTC. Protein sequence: CASGSPSGRGYEQYF.

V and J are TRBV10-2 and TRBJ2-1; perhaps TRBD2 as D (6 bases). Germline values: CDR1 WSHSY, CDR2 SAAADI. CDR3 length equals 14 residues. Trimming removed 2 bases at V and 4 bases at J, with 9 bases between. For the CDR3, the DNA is TGCGCCAGCAGTGAGGGGGCGGGATACAATGAGCAGTTCTTC. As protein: CASSEGAGYNEQFF.

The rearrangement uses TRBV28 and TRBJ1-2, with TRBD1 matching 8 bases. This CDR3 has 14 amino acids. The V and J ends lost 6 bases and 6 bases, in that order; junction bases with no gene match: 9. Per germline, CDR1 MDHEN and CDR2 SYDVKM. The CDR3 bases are TGTGCCAGCAGGCCCCCGACAGGGGTCGATGGCTACACCTTC. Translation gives CASRPPTGVDGYTF.

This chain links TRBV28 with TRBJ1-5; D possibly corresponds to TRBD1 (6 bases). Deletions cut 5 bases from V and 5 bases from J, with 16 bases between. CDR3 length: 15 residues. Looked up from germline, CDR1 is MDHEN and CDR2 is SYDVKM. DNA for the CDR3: TGTGCCAGCAGTCTATCGACAGGTAGGGATCAGCCCCAGCATTTT. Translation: CASSLSTGRDQPQHF.

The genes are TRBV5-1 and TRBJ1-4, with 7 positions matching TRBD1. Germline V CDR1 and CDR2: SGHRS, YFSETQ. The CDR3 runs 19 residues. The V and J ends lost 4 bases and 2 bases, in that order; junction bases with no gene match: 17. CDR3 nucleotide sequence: TGCGCCAGCAGCCACCGGTACAGGGGAAGATTAGCGACTAATGAAAAACTGTTTTTT. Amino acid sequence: CASSHRYRGRLATNEKLFF.

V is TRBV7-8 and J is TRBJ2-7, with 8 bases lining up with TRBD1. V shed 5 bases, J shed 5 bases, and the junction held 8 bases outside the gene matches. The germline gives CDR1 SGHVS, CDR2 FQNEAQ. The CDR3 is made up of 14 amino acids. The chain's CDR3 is CASSPRDRFNEQYF. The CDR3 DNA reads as TGTGCCAGCAGCCCCCGGGACAGGTTCAACGAGCAGTACTTC.

This CDR3 reads CASSYPIAGLNNEQFF. CDR3 DNA: TGTGCCAGCAGTTATCCCATCGCGGGATTGAACAATGAGCAGTTCTTC. The chain joins TRBV6-2 or TRBV6-3 to TRBJ2-1; perhaps TRBD2 as D (6 bases). Germline V gene sequence: CDR1 MNHEY, CDR2 SVGEGT. CDR3 size: 16 residues. The V end was cut by 3 bases, the J end by 5 bases, with 17 bases between.

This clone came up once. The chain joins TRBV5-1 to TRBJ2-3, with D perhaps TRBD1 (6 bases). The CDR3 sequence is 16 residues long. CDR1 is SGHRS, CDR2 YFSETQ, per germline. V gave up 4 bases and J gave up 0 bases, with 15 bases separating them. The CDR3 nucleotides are TGCGCCAGCAGCCTAGGGACATCTTATAGCACAGATACGCAGTATTTT. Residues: CASSLGTSYSTDTQYF.

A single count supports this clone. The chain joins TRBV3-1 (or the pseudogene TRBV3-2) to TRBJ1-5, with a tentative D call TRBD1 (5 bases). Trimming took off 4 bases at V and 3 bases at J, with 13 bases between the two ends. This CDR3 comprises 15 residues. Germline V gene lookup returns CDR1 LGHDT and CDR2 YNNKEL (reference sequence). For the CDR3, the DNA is TGTGCCAGCAGCCCAACCCGTGGGGCCAATCAGCCCCAGCATTTT. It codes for CASSPTRGANQPQHF.

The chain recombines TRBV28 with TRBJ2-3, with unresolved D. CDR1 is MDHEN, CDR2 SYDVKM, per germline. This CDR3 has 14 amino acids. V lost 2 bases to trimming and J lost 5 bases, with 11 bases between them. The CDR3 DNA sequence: TGTGCCAGCAGTTTACACTCTAATCTAGATACGCAGTATTTT. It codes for CASSLHSNLDTQYF.